The clone carrying this T cell receptor (beta chain) was picked up many times. The sample comes from a study of blood T cells in healthy people across ages. Primers used in a second PCR of roughly 7 to 12 cycles were a sample-barcoded 5' primer and a J-beta primer mix. TCRdb reprocessed the 5' RACE reads via MiXCR and lists one record per CDR3 protein. The sample lists more than 650,000 distinct CDR3 sequences; 22% were seen once. Trimming shortened V by 5 bases and J by 7 bases, and 11 bases separated the two germline ends. The CDR3 length is 11 residues. CDR1 is DFQATT and CDR2 is SNEGSKA in the germline V gene (reference sequence).

The rearrangement uses TRBV20-1 and TRBJ1-2; D is unresolved. This clonotype was obtained from a man between 65 and 79 years old in good health. What was sequenced was blood. CDR3 amino acids: CSAGPGAGYTF. For the CDR3, the DNA is TGCAGTGCTGGGCCGGGTGCTGGCTACACCTTC.